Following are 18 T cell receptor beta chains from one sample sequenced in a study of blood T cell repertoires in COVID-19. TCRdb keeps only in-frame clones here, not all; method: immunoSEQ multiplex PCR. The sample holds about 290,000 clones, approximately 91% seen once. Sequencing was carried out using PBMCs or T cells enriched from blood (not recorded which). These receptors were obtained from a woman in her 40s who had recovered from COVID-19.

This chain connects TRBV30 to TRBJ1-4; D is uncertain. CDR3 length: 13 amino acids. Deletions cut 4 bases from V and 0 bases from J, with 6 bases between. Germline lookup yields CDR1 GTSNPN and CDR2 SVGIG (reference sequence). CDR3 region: CAWKGATNEKLFF. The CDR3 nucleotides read TGTGCCTGGAAGGGAGCAACTAATGAAAAACTGTTTTTT.

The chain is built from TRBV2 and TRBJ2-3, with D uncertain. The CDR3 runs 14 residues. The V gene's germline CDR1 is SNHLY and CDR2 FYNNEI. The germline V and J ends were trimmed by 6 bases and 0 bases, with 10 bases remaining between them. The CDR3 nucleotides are TGTGCCAGCAGGAGGTCAGAGAGCACAGATACGCAGTATTTT. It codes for CASRRSESTDTQYF.

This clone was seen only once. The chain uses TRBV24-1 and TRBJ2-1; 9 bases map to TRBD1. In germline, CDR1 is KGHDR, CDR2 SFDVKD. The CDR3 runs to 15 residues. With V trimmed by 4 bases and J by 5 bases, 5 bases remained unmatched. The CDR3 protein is CATSDPGTGNNEQFF. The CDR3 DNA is TGTGCCACCAGTGACCCCGGGACAGGGAACAATGAGCAGTTCTTC.

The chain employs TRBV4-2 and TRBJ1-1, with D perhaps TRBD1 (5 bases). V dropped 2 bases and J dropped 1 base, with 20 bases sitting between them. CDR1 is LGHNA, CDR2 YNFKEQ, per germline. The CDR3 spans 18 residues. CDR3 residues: CASSQKGAGLNSNTEAFF. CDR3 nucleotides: TGTGCCAGCAGCCAAAAAGGGGCGGGGTTGAACTCGAACACTGAAGCTTTCTTT.

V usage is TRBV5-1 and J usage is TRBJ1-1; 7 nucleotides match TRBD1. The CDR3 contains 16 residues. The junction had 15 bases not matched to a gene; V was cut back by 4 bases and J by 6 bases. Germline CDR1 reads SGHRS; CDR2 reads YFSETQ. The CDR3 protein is CASSPQGVGGTAEAFF. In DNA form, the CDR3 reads TGCGCCAGCAGCCCGCAGGGAGTAGGGGGCACAGCTGAAGCTTTCTTT. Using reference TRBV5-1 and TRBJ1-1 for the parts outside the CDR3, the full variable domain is KAGVTQTPRYLIKTRGQQVTLSCSPISGHRSVSWYQQTPGQGLQFLFEYFSETQRNKGNFPGRFSGRQFSNSRSEMNVSTLELGDSALYLCASSPQGVGGTAEAFFGQGTRLTVV.

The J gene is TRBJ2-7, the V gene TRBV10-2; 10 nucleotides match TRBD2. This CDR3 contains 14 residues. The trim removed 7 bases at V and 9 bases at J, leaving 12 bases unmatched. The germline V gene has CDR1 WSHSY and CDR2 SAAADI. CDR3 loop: CASTDTSGKVRQYF. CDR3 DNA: TGCGCCAGCACCGACACTAGCGGGAAAGTCAGGCAGTACTTC.

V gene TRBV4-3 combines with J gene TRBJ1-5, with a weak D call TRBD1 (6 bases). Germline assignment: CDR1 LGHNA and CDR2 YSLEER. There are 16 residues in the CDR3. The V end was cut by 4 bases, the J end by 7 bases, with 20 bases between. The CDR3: CASSPMWAGGRQPQHF. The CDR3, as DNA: TGCGCCAGCAGCCCTATGTGGGCGGGGGGCAGGCAGCCCCAGCATTTT.

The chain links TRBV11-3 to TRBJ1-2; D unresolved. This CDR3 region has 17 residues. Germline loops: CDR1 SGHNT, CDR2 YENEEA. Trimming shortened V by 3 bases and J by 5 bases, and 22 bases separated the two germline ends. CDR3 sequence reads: CASSLNLPGGSGYGYTF. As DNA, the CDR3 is TGTGCCAGCAGCTTGAACCTCCCGGGAGGGAGTGGATATGGCTACACCTTC.

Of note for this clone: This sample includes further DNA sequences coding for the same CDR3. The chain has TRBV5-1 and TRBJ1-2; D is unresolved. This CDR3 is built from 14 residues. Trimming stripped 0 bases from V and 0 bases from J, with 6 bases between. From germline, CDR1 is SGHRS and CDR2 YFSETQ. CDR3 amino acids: CASSLDRANYGYTF. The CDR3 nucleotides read TGCGCCAGCAGCTTGGACCGAGCTAACTATGGCTACACCTTC.

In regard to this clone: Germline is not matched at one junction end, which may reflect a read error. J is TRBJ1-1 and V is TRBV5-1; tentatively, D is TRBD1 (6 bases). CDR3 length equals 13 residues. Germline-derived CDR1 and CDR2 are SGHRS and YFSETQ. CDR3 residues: CASRLGGGTEAFF. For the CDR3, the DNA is TGCGCCAGCAGATTGGGAGGGGGTACTGAAGCTTTCTTT. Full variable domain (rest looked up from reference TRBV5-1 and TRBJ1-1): KAGVTQTPRYLIKTRGQQVTLSCSPISGHRSVSWYQQTPGQGLQFLFEYFSETQRNKGNFPGRFSGRQFSNSRSEMNVSTLELGDSALYLCASRLGGGTEAFFGQGTRLTVV.

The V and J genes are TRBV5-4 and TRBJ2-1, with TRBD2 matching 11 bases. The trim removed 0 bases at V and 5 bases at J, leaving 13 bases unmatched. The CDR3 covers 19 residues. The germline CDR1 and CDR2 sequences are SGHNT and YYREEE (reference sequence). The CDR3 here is CASSLDLAGGPPTDNEQFF. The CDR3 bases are TGTGCCAGCAGCTTGGACCTAGCGGGAGGCCCCCCGACGGACAATGAGCAGTTCTTC.

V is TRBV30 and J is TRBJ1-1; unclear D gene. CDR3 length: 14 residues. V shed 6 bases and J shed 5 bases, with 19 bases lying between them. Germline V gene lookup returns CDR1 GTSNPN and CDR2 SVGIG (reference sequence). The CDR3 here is CACRPMVAGTEAFF. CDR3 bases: TGTGCCTGCCGGCCAATGGTAGCGGGGACTGAAGCTTTCTTT.

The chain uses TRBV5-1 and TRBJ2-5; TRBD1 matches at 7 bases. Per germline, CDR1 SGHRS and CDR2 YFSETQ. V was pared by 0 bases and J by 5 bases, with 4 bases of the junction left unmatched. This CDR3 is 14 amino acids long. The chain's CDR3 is CASSLGDSAETQYF. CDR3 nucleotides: TGCGCCAGCAGCTTGGGGGACAGCGCGGAGACCCAGTACTTC.

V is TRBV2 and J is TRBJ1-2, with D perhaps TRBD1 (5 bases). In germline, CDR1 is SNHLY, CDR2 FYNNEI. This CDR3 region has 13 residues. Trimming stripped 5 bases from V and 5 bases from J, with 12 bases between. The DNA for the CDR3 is TGTGCCAGCAGTAACGACAGCCCTTATGGCTACACCTTC. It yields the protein CASSNDSPYGYTF.

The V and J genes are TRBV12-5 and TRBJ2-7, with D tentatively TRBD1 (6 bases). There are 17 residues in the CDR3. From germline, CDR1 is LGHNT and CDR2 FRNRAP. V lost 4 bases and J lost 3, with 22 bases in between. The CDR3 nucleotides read TGTGCTAGTGGTTCTAGGACAGCGGCCTACCCCGGCTACGAGCAGTACTTC. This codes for CASGSRTAAYPGYEQYF.

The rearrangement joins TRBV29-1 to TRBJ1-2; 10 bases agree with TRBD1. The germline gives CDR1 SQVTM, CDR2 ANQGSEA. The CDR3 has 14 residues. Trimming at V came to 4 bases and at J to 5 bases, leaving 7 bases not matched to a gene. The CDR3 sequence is CSVAGQGGPYGYTF. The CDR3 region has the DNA TGCAGCGTTGCCGGACAGGGGGGACCATATGGCTACACCTTC.

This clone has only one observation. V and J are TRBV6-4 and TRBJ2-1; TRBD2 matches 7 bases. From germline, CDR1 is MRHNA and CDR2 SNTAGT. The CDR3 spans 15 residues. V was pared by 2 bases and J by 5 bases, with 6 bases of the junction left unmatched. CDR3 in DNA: TGTGCCAGCAGTGACAATTTGGGACTAAACAATGAGCAGTTCTTC. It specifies CASSDNLGLNNEQFF.

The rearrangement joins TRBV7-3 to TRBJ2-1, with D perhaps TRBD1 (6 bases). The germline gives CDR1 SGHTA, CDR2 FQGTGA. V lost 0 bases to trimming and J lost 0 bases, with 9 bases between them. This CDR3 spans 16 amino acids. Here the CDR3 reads CASSLTRGSSYNEQFF. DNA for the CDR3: TGTGCCAGCAGCTTAACGAGGGGGAGCTCCTACAATGAGCAGTTCTTC.